The source of this T cell receptor beta chain is a study of blood T cell repertoires in COVID-19. TCRdb's copy holds only in-frame clones and misses some; the assay was immunoSEQ multiplex PCR. The table shows about 260,000 clones, with 86% occurring only once. Everyone who took part was roughly 18 to 89 years old, and they came from roughly 25 US areas. The CDR3 spans 19 residues. The V gene's germline CDR1 is SGHRS and CDR2 YFSETQ. V lost 4 bases to trimming and J lost 8 bases; unmatched junction nucleotides: 15. This sequence joins TRBV5-1 and TRBJ2-1; 16 positions match TRBD2. The TCR was taken from a woman between 50 and 59 years old who had recovered from COVID-19. Sequencing was done on a sample of PBMCs or T cells enriched from blood (not recorded which). The CDR3 sequence is CASSPSLAGTSGRVYEQFF. The CDR3 DNA sequence: TGCGCCAGCAGCCCCTCCCTTGCCGGGACTAGCGGGAGGGTCTATGAGCAGTTCTTC.